Shown below are 20 T cell receptor beta chains from a single sample sequenced in a study of T cells after yellow fever vaccination. TCRdb processed the 5' RACE reads anew with MiXCR; each CDR3 protein has one entry. The profile shows approximately 330,000 distinct CDR3 sequences, roughly 4.3% of them singletons. This specimen consisted of PBMCs, obtained 5 days after the yellow fever booster vaccination. The receptors derive from a young man who received the YFV17D yellow fever vaccine.

This clonotype was detected a few times. The J gene is TRBJ1-5, the V gene TRBV5-1, with 7 bases identical to TRBD1. V was clipped by 2 bases and J by 7 bases; unmatched bases: 6. Germline values: CDR1 SGHRS, CDR2 YFSETQ. The CDR3 runs to 14 residues. CDR3 nucleotides: TGCGCCAGCAGCTTAATACAGGGACAGCAGCCCCAGCATTTT. Amino acids: CASSLIQGQQPQHF.

There are many counts of this clonotype. The V and J genes are TRBV15 and TRBJ2-2, with 7 bases matching TRBD1. CDR1 LNHNV and CDR2 YYDKDF come from the germline V gene (reference sequence). Losses at the gene ends were 2 bases for V and 8 bases for J; bases not matched to a gene: 8. This CDR3 has 15 amino acids. This CDR3 is CATSRPTTGSGELFF. The CDR3 DNA is TGTGCCACCAGCAGACCTACGACAGGGTCGGGGGAGCTGTTTTTT. Complete variable domain (other parts from reference TRBV15 and TRBJ2-2): DAMVIQNPRYQVTQFGKPVTLSCSQTLNHNVMYWYQQKSSQAPKLLFHYYDKDFNNEADTPDNFQSRRPNTSFCFLDIRSPGLGDTAMYLCATSRPTTGSGELFFGEGSRLTVL.

This clonotype was found many times. V is TRBV6-5 and J is TRBJ1-1; the D gene is possibly TRBD1 (5 bases). Germline V lookup: CDR1 MNHEY, CDR2 SVGAGI. Between the trimmed V and J ends, which lost 0 bases and 2 bases, there was a span of 10 bases. The CDR3 runs to 15 residues. This CDR3 reads CASSYSRGSNTEAFF. DNA for the CDR3: TGTGCCAGCAGTTACTCTCGGGGGAGTAACACTGAAGCTTTCTTT.

This clonotype was picked up a small number of times. The chain has TRBV4-3 and TRBJ2-7; the D is unclear. Germline V CDR1 and CDR2: LGHNA, YSLEER. V was clipped by 0 bases and J by 5 bases, with 17 bases between them. The CDR3 has 16 amino acids. In DNA form, the CDR3 reads TGCGCCAGCAGCCAAGATAATAGGGCCGGGTTGAACGAGCAGTACTTC. Translated: CASSQDNRAGLNEQYF.

This chain uses TRBV7-2 with TRBJ2-5; the match to TRBD1 covers 9 bases. V trimming: 5 bases; J trimming: 6 bases; junction bases outside the gene matches: 4. Germline CDR1 SGHTA, CDR2 FQGNSA. CDR3 size: 13 residues. The CDR3 is CASSTGQGQTQYF. The CDR3 DNA is TGTGCCAGCAGCACGGGACAGGGACAGACCCAGTACTTC. Supplemented by reference TRBV7-2 and TRBJ2-5, the full variable domain reads GAGVSQSPSNKVTEKGKDVELRCDPISGHTALYWYRQSLGQGLEFLIYFQGNSAPDKSGLPSDRFSAERTGGSVSTLTIQRTQQEDSAVYLCASSTGQGQTQYFGPGTRLLVL.

V and J are TRBV20-1 and TRBJ2-7, with D possibly matching TRBD1 (6 bases). The CDR3 is 11 residues long. CDR1 and CDR2 from the germline V gene are DFQATT and SNEGSKA (reference sequence). The V end lost 3 bases, the J end lost 5 bases, and 8 bases lay between the germline ends. CDR3: CSASTGHEQYF. Here the CDR3 DNA reads TGCAGTGCTAGCACAGGGCACGAGCAGTACTTC.

The J gene is TRBJ1-2, the V gene TRBV7-2; no clear D gene. V dropped 4 bases and J dropped 5 bases, with 17 bases sitting between them. The CDR3 runs to 15 residues. The germline gives CDR1 SGHTA, CDR2 FQGNSA. CDR3: CASSSPGRILYGYTF. CDR3 bases: TGTGCCAGCAGCTCCCCTGGACGGATTCTTTATGGCTACACCTTC. Combining the CDR3 with reference TRBV7-2 and TRBJ1-2 gives the whole variable domain GAGVSQSPSNKVTEKGKDVELRCDPISGHTALYWYRQSLGQGLEFLIYFQGNSAPDKSGLPSDRFSAERTGGSVSTLTIQRTQQEDSAVYLCASSSPGRILYGYTFGSGTRLTVV.

This clonotype was detected ten times or more. The chain joins TRBV5-1 to TRBJ2-7; no firm D call. Trimming removed 2 bases from V and 2 bases from J, with 14 bases in between. Germline CDR1 SGHRS, CDR2 YFSETQ. The CDR3 loop spans 15 amino acids. CDR3 sequence (DNA): TGCGCCAGCAGCTTCGACCCTTCGAATCCCTACGAGCAGTACTTC. Translating gives CASSFDPSNPYEQYF. The entire variable domain, with the rest obtained from reference TRBV5-1 and TRBJ2-7, is as follows: KAGVTQTPRYLIKTRGQQVTLSCSPISGHRSVSWYQQTPGQGLQFLFEYFSETQRNKGNFPGRFSGRQFSNSRSEMNVSTLELGDSALYLCASSFDPSNPYEQYFGPGTRLTVT.

This clonotype has a count of ten or more. CDR3 sequence reads: CASSLQGASYGYTF. The CDR3 nucleotides read TGCGCCAGCAGCCTACAGGGGGCGAGTTATGGCTACACCTTC. This chain connects TRBV5-1 to TRBJ1-2, with 9 bases fitting TRBD1. V lost 4 bases, J lost 5 bases, and 6 bases stayed unmatched. The germline gives CDR1 SGHRS, CDR2 YFSETQ. CDR3 length: 14 residues.

This chain connects TRBV6-6 to TRBJ1-4, with D maybe TRBD1 (5 bases). V dropped 2 bases and J dropped 3 bases, with 10 bases sitting between them. Germline V gene data show CDR1 as MNHNY and CDR2 as SVGAGI (reference sequence). The CDR3 runs 15 residues. The CDR3 region is CASSYRGGPNEKLFF. DNA for the CDR3: TGTGCCAGCAGTTACCGCGGGGGTCCTAATGAAAAACTGTTTTTT.

The table lists this clonotype with many counts. The rearrangement uses TRBV11-2 and TRBJ2-6; 8 bases match TRBD1. The CDR3 sequence is 14 residues long. In germline, CDR1 is SGHAT, CDR2 FQNNGV. V shed 8 bases, J shed 5 bases, and the junction held 5 bases outside the gene matches. The CDR3 nucleotides read TGTGCCAGCGCCGGACAGGGACGGGCCAACGTCCTGACTTTC. It translates to CASAGQGRANVLTF.

There are many counts of this clonotype. The rearrangement uses TRBV7-2 and TRBJ1-3; D not certain. Germline V gene data show CDR1 as SGHTA and CDR2 as FQGNSA. The CDR3 covers 14 residues. The V end lost 5 bases, the J end lost 0 bases, and 8 bases lay between the germline ends. The CDR3 bases are TGTGCCAGCAGCCCCCGGGTCTCTGGAAACACCATATATTTT. It yields the protein CASSPRVSGNTIYF.

The chain joins TRBV7-9 to TRBJ1-1; D possibly corresponds to TRBD1 (5 bases). Trimming left V 5 bases short and J 6 bases short, with 19 bases between. This CDR3 region has 15 residues. The germline V gene has CDR1 SEHNR and CDR2 FQNEAQ (reference sequence). The CDR3 DNA follows: TGTGCCAGCAGCGGATACAGTGGGGGACCTCCTGAAGCTTTCTTT. This encodes CASSGYSGGPPEAFF.

This clonotype has a handful of counts. This chain links TRBV2 with TRBJ2-3; tentatively, D is TRBD1 (7 bases). V was cut by 5 bases and J by 1 base, with 10 bases left in between. The CDR3 contains 14 residues. In germline, CDR1 is SNHLY, CDR2 FYNNEI. Written as DNA, the CDR3 is TGTGCCAGCAGTACAGGGGAGGGCACAGATACGCAGTATTTT. This encodes CASSTGEGTDTQYF.

This clonotype has a count of ten or more. The chain couples TRBV7-9 to TRBJ2-3; 9 positions agree with TRBD2. Germline V gene data show CDR1 as SEHNR and CDR2 as FQNEAQ (reference sequence). The V and J ends lost 2 bases and 6 bases, in that order; junction bases with no gene match: 6. CDR3 length: 15 amino acids. The chain's CDR3 is CASSLLAGPPDTQYF. CDR3 coding DNA: TGTGCCAGCAGCTTACTAGCGGGGCCCCCTGATACGCAGTATTTT. The variable domain in full, completed from reference TRBV7-9 and TRBJ2-3, reads DTGVSQNPRHKITKRGQNVTFRCDPISEHNRLYWYRQTLGQGPEFLTYFQNEAQLEKSRLLSDRFSAERPKGSFSTLEIQRTEQGDSAMYLCASSLLAGPPDTQYFGPGTRLTVL.

This sequence joins TRBV19 and TRBJ1-1; maybe TRBD1 (5 bases). This CDR3 contains 14 residues. Germline loops: CDR1 LNHDA, CDR2 SQIVND (reference sequence). The V end was cut by 5 bases, the J end by 4 bases, with 14 bases between. Here the CDR3 DNA reads TGTGCCAGTAGTGTCGACAGCGGGGGCACTGAAGCTTTCTTT. The encoded protein is CASSVDSGGTEAFF.

The genes are TRBV2 and TRBJ2-7, with D uncertain. Germline lookup yields CDR1 SNHLY and CDR2 FYNNEI. The CDR3 is 13 amino acids. Trimming took off 6 bases at V and 3 bases at J, with 12 bases between the two ends. CDR3 region: CASRESNSYEQYV. As DNA, the CDR3 is TGTGCCAGCAGGGAGAGTAACAGCTACGAGCAGTACGTC.

V is TRBV4-3 and J is TRBJ2-2; possible D gene TRBD2, 5 bases. Germline CDR1 is LGHNA and CDR2 is YSLEER. The CDR3 extends over 15 amino acids. Trimming shortened V by 0 bases and J by 7 bases, and 12 bases separated the two germline ends. The CDR3 loop is CASSQDTRAGGELFF. The CDR3 nucleotides are TGCGCCAGCAGCCAAGATACTAGGGCGGGCGGGGAGCTGTTTTTT.

This clonotype has at least ten counts. This chain connects TRBV5-1 to TRBJ2-1; the D is unclear. The ends were cut back, 0 bases at V and 10 bases at J, with 5 bases in the middle. There are 11 residues in the CDR3. From germline, CDR1 is SGHRS and CDR2 YFSETQ. This CDR3 is CASSLGPEQFF. The CDR3 DNA reads as TGCGCCAGCAGCTTGGGTCCAGAGCAGTTCTTC.

The chain couples TRBV19 to TRBJ1-4, with 9 bases fitting TRBD1. V gave up 4 bases and J gave up 8 bases; unmatched junction bases: 8. CDR1 and CDR2 from the germline V gene are LNHDA and SQIVND (reference sequence). The CDR3 runs 15 residues. The CDR3 region is CASSTFGQGIEKLFF. CDR3 DNA: TGTGCCAGTAGTACCTTCGGACAGGGGATAGAAAAACTGTTTTTT.